These 16 T cell receptor beta chains came from one sample sequenced in a study of T cells in Graves' hyperthyroidism and ophthalmopathy. Amplification of TCR beta CDR3 regions used RNA as the template. HTBI primers drove first-round RT-PCR of the TCR CDR3. In TCRdb, the multiplex PCR reads were re-called with MiXCR into one record per CDR3 protein. The table shows 300,000 to 350,000 distinct CDR3 sequences, with roughly 20% occurring only once. What was sequenced was blood. Every receptor here comes from a woman in her 50s with Graves' hyperthyroidism.

CDR3 nucleotide sequence: TGTGCCAGCCGGGGTTCGGGCGGGGAGCTGTTTTTT. It yields the protein CASRGSGGELFF. This chain uses TRBV7-9 with TRBJ2-2; the D gene is possibly TRBD2 (5 bases). The CDR3 length is 12 residues. V lost 8 bases and J 7 bases, leaving 11 bases between the germline ends. Germline V gene lookup returns CDR1 SEHNR and CDR2 FQNEAQ (reference sequence).

There are a few counts of this clonotype. The rearrangement joins TRBV27 to TRBJ2-5; 7 nucleotides agree with TRBD1. Losses at the gene ends were 2 bases for V and 5 bases for J; bases not matched to a gene: 5. This CDR3 has 14 amino acids. Germline CDR1 MNHEY, CDR2 SMNVEV (reference sequence). The CDR3 DNA is TGTGCCAGCAGTTTAGAGAGGGGGCGGGAGACCCAGTACTTC. Its translation: CASSLERGRETQYF.

This clonotype was detected many times. V and J are TRBV7-9 and TRBJ2-1; D uncertain. V lost 5 bases to trimming and J lost 10 bases, with 15 bases between them. CDR1 and CDR2 from the germline V gene are SEHNR and FQNEAQ (reference sequence). The CDR3 runs 13 residues. The CDR3 is CASSPYNLPEQFF. CDR3 DNA: TGTGCCAGCAGCCCCTACAACCTTCCAGAGCAGTTCTTC. Combining the CDR3 with reference TRBV7-9 and TRBJ2-1 gives the whole variable domain DTGVSQNPRHKITKRGQNVTFRCDPISEHNRLYWYRQTLGQGPEFLTYFQNEAQLEKSRLLSDRFSAERPKGSFSTLEIQRTEQGDSAMYLCASSPYNLPEQFFGPGTRLTVL.

This clonotype turned up a few times. The chain links TRBV6-1 to TRBJ2-1; TRBD2 aligns across 9 bases. V lost 0 bases, J lost 4 bases, and 4 bases stayed unmatched. The CDR3 contains 16 residues. Germline V gene sequence: CDR1 MNHNS, CDR2 SASEGT. CDR3 loop: CASSEASSGVYNEQFF. CDR3 nucleotides: TGTGCCAGCAGTGAAGCGTCTAGCGGGGTTTACAATGAGCAGTTCTTC.

This clonotype was observed a few times. The V call is TRBV20-1, the J call TRBJ2-7, with 8 nucleotides matching TRBD2. CDR3 length equals 13 residues. J was trimmed by 2 bases and V by 4 bases; bases with no gene match: 4. The germline gives CDR1 DFQATT, CDR2 SNEGSKA (reference sequence). CDR3 nucleotide sequence: TGCAGTGCTATGACTAGCGAAACCTACGAGCAGTACTTC. Its protein is CSAMTSETYEQYF.

This chain joins TRBV27 and TRBJ1-5; D is uncertain. The CDR3 sequence is 13 residues long. Trimming cost V 3 bases and J 6 bases, with 9 bases left between them. The germline V gene encodes CDR1 MNHEY and CDR2 SMNVEV (reference sequence). The CDR3 bases are TGTGCCAGCAGTTTTTACGGTGGTCAGCCCCAGCATTTT. This encodes CASSFYGGQPQHF.

The chain uses TRBV29-1 and TRBJ2-1, with D hard to call. Germline-derived CDR1 and CDR2 are SQVTM and ANQGSEA. The length of the CDR3 is 11 residues. Between the trimmed V and J ends, which lost 7 bases and 6 bases, there was a span of 10 bases. DNA for the CDR3: TGCAGCGCCCCAAGATTCAATGAGCAGTTCTTC. It yields the protein CSAPRFNEQFF.

The chain uses TRBV28 and TRBJ1-4; D uncertain. The CDR3 contains 16 residues. Trimming removed 4 bases at V and 0 bases at J, with 12 bases between. The germline V gene has CDR1 MDHEN and CDR2 SYDVKM. The CDR3 DNA sequence: TGTGCCAGCAGTTACACCCCGGCTGCAACTAATGAAAAACTGTTTTTT. Its translation is CASSYTPAATNEKLFF.

The table lists this clonotype with many counts. J is TRBJ2-1 and V is TRBV12-3 or TRBV12-4; 10 bases line up with TRBD2. V shed 5 bases and J 13 bases; nucleotides not matched to a gene: 8. The CDR3 runs 13 residues. The CDR3 loop is CASSLGLAEPQFF. In DNA, the CDR3 is TGTGCCAGCAGTCTAGGACTAGCGGAACCCCAGTTCTTC.

The gene calls are TRBV4-1 and TRBJ2-7; 9 positions match TRBD1. The trim removed 1 base at V and 5 bases at J, leaving 6 bases unmatched. The CDR3 is made up of 15 amino acids. The V gene's germline CDR1 is MGHRA and CDR2 YSYEKL. CDR3 loop: CASSQAGQGFHEQYF. The CDR3 nucleotides read TGCGCCAGCAGCCAAGCGGGACAGGGCTTCCACGAGCAGTACTTC.

J is TRBJ2-7 and V is TRBV6-1; 7 positions agree with TRBD2. V dropped 7 bases and J dropped 7; count of bases not matched to a gene: 10. CDR1 is MNHNS, CDR2 SASEGT, per germline. This CDR3 comprises 13 residues. The CDR3 sequence is CASTPAGWGEQYF. As DNA, the CDR3 is TGTGCCAGCACCCCAGCGGGGTGGGGGGAGCAGTACTTC.

The table lists this clonotype with a few counts. This chain joins TRBV5-6 and TRBJ2-3; D is unclear. Deletions cut 4 bases from V and 2 bases from J, with 11 bases between. The germline V gene encodes CDR1 SGHDT and CDR2 YYEEEE. The CDR3 has 14 residues. The CDR3, as DNA: TGTGCCAGCAGCCGAGACTGGGCCACAGATACGCAGTATTTT. As protein: CASSRDWATDTQYF. The entire variable domain, with the rest obtained from reference TRBV5-6 and TRBJ2-3, is as follows: DAGVTQSPTHLIKTRGQQVTLRCSPKSGHDTVSWYQQALGQGPQFIFQYYEEEERQRGNFPDRFSGHQFPNYSSELNVNALLLGDSALYLCASSRDWATDTQYFGPGTRLTVL.

This clonotype was picked up many times. This chain connects TRBV3-1 to TRBJ2-7; unclear D gene. Trimming pared 3 bases from V and 2 bases from J, leaving 11 bases between. Germline CDR1 LGHDT, CDR2 YNNKEL (reference sequence). This CDR3 has 14 amino acids. The CDR3 spells CASSHYTAPYEQYF. The CDR3 DNA sequence: TGTGCCAGCAGCCATTATACAGCTCCCTACGAGCAGTACTTC.

The J gene is TRBJ2-1, the V gene TRBV6-1, with 10 bases fitting TRBD2. CDR3 length: 15 amino acids. V was clipped by 7 bases and J by 6 bases; unmatched bases: 9. Germline V gives CDR1 MNHNS, CDR2 SASEGT. The CDR3 protein is CASTPGVAGGNEQFF. The CDR3 bases are TGTGCCAGCACCCCGGGGGTAGCGGGGGGCAATGAGCAGTTCTTC.

The J gene is TRBJ2-1, the V gene TRBV6-1; 7 bases match TRBD2. Germline V CDR1 and CDR2: MNHNS, SASEGT. There are 16 residues in the CDR3. V shed 0 bases and J 1 base; nucleotides not matched to a gene: 3. CDR3 residues: CASSEAGGWSYNEQFF. The CDR3 bases are TGTGCCAGCAGTGAAGCCGGGGGGTGGTCCTACAATGAGCAGTTCTTC.

In regard to this clonotype: Since a much larger clone is just one base distant, this may be a read error. The chain recombines TRBV4-2 with TRBJ2-3, with no clear D. The CDR3 length is 14 residues. The germline CDR1 and CDR2 sequences are LGHNA and YNFKEQ. The V and J ends lost 3 bases and 2 bases respectively, with 9 bases between them. Here the CDR3 DNA reads TGTGCCAGCAGCCAGAACAGTATCACAGATACGCAGTATTTT. Translating gives CASSQNSITDTQYF.